This T cell receptor beta chain was obtained from a study of shared clonotypes between healthy human individuals. Trimming took 4 bases from V and 7 from J; bases not matched to a gene: 7. The CDR3 contains 13 residues. CDR1 is SGDLS, CDR2 YYNGEE, per germline. Whole-study findings and limits: Blood was the only sampled material, and tissue repertoires likely differ.

Terminally differentiated effector memory CD45RA+ cells were excluded from the naive CD8 cells, which were CD45RO-negative and positively selected for CCR7. TCRdb keeps only in-frame clones here, not all; method: immunoSEQ multiplex PCR. The repertoire consists of over 2,000,000 clones, with 93% occurring once and the leading ten covering 1.5% to 2%. Note on this clone: As yet, its antigen is unknown.

The chain links TRBV9 to TRBJ1-2; 7 nucleotides match TRBD1. The sequence came from a young man in good health. Some clones in this sample may be carry-over from other donors' samples. Specimen: naive CD8+ T cells from PBMCs. CDR3 sequence reads: CASSQGGASGYTF. DNA for the CDR3: TGTGCCAGCAGCCAAGGGGGCGCCAGTGGCTACACCTTC. The full variable domain, in which reference TRBV9 and TRBJ1-2 provide the parts outside the CDR3, is DSGVTQTPKHLITATGQRVTLRCSPRSGDLSVYWYQQSLDQGLQFLIQYYNGEERAKGNILERFSAQQFPDLHSELNLSSLELGDSALYFCASSQGGASGYTFGSGTRLTVV.